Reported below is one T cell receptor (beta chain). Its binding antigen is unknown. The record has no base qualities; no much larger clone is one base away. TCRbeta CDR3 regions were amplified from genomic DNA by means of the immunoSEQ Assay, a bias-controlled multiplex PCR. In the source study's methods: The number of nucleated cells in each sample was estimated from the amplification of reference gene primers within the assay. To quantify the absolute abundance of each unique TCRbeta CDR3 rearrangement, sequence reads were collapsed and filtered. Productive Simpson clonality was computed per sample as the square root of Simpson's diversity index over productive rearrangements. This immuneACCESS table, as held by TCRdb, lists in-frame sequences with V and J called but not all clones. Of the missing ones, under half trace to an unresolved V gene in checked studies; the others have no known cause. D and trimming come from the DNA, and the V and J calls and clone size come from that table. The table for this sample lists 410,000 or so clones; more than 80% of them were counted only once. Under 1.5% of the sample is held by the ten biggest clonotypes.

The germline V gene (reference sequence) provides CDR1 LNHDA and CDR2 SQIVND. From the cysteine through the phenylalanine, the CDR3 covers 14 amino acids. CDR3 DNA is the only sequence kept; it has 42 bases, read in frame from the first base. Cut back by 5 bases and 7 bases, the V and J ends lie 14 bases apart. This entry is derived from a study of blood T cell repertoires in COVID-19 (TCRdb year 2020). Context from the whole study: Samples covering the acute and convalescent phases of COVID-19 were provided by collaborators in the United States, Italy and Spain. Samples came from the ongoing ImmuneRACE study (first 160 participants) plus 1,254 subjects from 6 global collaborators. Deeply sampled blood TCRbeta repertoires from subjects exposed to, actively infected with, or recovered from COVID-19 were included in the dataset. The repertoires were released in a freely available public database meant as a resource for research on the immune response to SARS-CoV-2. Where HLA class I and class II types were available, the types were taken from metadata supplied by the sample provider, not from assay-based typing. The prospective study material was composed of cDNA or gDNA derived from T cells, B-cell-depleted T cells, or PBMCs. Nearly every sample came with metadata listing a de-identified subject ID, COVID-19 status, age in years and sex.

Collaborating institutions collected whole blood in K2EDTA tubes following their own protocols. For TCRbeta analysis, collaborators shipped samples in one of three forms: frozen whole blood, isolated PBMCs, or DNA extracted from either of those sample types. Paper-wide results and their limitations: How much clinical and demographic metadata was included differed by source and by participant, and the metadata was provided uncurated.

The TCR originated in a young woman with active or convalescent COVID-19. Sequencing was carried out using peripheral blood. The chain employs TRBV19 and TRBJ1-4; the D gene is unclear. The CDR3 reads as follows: CASSVQVVGEKLFF. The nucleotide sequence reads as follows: TGTGCCAGTAGTGTGCAGGTGGTAGGTGAAAAACTGTTTTTT.